This TCR beta chain was found in a study of T-cell memory formation after mild COVID-19. Trimming pared 5 bases from V and 3 bases from J, leaving 11 bases between. This CDR3 is built from 15 residues. The germline V gene has CDR1 MNHNY and CDR2 SVGAGI (reference sequence). This clonotype was counted a few times. Its target is not known. Findings of the study overall: CD4+ contracting clones lay mainly in CM and EM, CD8+ ones in EMRA.

TCRdb re-called the 5' RACE reads through MiXCR, storing one row per CDR3 protein. The table includes 200,000 to 250,000 distinct CDR3 sequences, over 7.5% detected once. The TCR was taken from a man between 18 and 35 years old who had mild COVID-19 (a few samples of this study predate the infection). Cell type and time point are not known. The chain combines TRBV6-6 with TRBJ1-6, with D maybe TRBD1 (6 bases). The material sequenced was PBMCs or a T cell subset sorted from them (not recorded which). This CDR3 reads CASSPRGHYNSPLHF. The CDR3 coding sequence is TGTGCCAGCAGTCCGCGGGGACACTATAATTCACCCCTCCACTTT.